One sample yielded the 17 T cell receptor beta chains listed below, sequenced in a study of T cell responses to AZD1222 COVID-19 vaccine. Data came from immunoSEQ multiplex PCR; TCRdb stores just in-frame clones and leaves some out. The sample records 110,000 or so clones, roughly nine tenths being singletons. Here the sequenced sample was peripheral blood, taken on day 0 of MenACWY control vaccination. The receptors shown here come from an adult in good health.

In this sample, this clone turned up once. The chain is built from TRBV2 and TRBJ2-5, with D possibly being TRBD2 (7 bases). CDR3 length equals 15 residues. Germline loops: CDR1 SNHLY, CDR2 FYNNEI. The germline V and J ends were trimmed by 4 bases and 1 base, with 13 bases remaining between them. CDR3 sequence: CASSVGGGPQETQYF. Written as DNA, the CDR3 is TGTGCCAGCAGTGTGGGCGGGGGCCCCCAAGAGACCCAGTACTTC. The full variable domain, with the rest looked up from reference TRBV2 and TRBJ2-5, is EPEVTQTPSHQVTQMGQEVILRCVPISNHLYFYWYRQILGQKVEFLVSFYNNEISEKSEIFDDQFSVERPDGSNFTLKIRSTKLEDSAMYFCASSVGGGPQETQYFGPGTRLLVL.

This clone was seen only a few times. CDR3: CASSPETGGAYSNQPQHF. CDR3 nucleotide sequence: TGTGCCAGCTCACCAGAGACAGGGGGGGCCTATAGCAATCAGCCCCAGCATTTT. The chain employs TRBV18 and TRBJ1-5, with 9 positions matching TRBD1. The germline gives CDR1 KGHSH, CDR2 LQKENI. Trimming took 2 bases from V and 0 from J; bases not matched to a gene: 8. This CDR3 comprises 18 residues.

The rearrangement links TRBV7-2 to TRBJ2-1, with 8 bases matching TRBD1. The V gene's germline CDR1 is SGHTA and CDR2 FQGNSA. This CDR3 has 14 amino acids. V lost 3 bases to trimming and J lost 9 bases; unmatched junction nucleotides: 7. CDR3 protein: CASSLAQGVTEQFF. CDR3 in DNA: TGTGCCAGCAGCTTGGCACAGGGGGTAACTGAGCAGTTCTTC. Full variable domain (rest looked up from reference TRBV7-2 and TRBJ2-1): GAGVSQSPSNKVTEKGKDVELRCDPISGHTALYWYRQSLGQGLEFLIYFQGNSAPDKSGLPSDRFSAERTGGSVSTLTIQRTQQEDSAVYLCASSLAQGVTEQFFGPGTRLTVL.

CDR3 amino acids: CASSLRTSGGLEQYF. Written as DNA, the CDR3 is TGTGCCAGCAGTTTAAGAACTAGCGGGGGGCTAGAGCAGTACTTC. The chain combines TRBV28 with TRBJ2-7; 12 bases agree with TRBD2. The CDR3 has 15 residues. J gave up 7 bases and V 2 bases, and 6 bases lay outside the gene matches. Germline V CDR1 and CDR2: MDHEN, SYDVKM.

The rearrangement joins TRBV6-2 or TRBV6-3 to TRBJ2-5, with a weak D call TRBD2 (6 bases). CDR1 and CDR2 from the germline V gene are MNHEY and SVGEGT. Trimming shortened V by 6 bases and J by 4 bases, and 27 bases separated the two germline ends. The CDR3 covers 18 residues. The CDR3 nucleotides read TGTGCCAGCAGCTTCGGCAGGAGGCGGGGCAGCCCCCGAGAGACCCAGTACTTC. This sequence encodes CASSFGRRRGSPRETQYF.

V is TRBV21-1 and J is TRBJ2-5; TRBD2 is taken as the D call from the table, unchecked against the DNA. TRBV21-1 is designated a pseudogene. CDR3 length: 15 residues. Here the CDR3 reads CASSKDEGGGETQYF. Written as DNA, the CDR3 is TGTGCCAGCAGCAAAGATGAGGGCGGGGGAGAGACCCAGTACTTC.

This sequence joins TRBV27 and TRBJ1-2; 9 bases are shared with TRBD1. Germline lookup yields CDR1 MNHEY and CDR2 SMNVEV (reference sequence). V shed 5 bases and J 4 bases; nucleotides not matched to a gene: 5. The length of the CDR3 is 14 residues. The CDR3 here is CASSAGTGIYGYTF. In nucleotides, the CDR3 is TGTGCCAGCAGTGCCGGGACAGGGATCTATGGCTACACCTTC.

Details on this clone: Relative to the germline gene, one junction end is altered; a read error may explain this. V is TRBV7-2 and J is TRBJ2-1; 11 nucleotides line up with TRBD2. The CDR3 totals 17 residues. Per germline, CDR1 SGHTA and CDR2 FQGNSA. The CDR3 nucleotides read TGTGCCAGCAGTTTAGGCCTTAGCGGGGGGGCCTACAATGAGCAGTTCTTC. It encodes CASSLGLSGGAYNEQFF.

The V and J genes are TRBV19 and TRBJ1-2; a weak D match, TRBD1 (6 bases). Looked up from germline, CDR1 is LNHDA and CDR2 is SQIVND (reference sequence). This CDR3 comprises 12 residues. Trimming left V 9 bases short and J 5 bases short, with 13 bases between. The CDR3 DNA reads TGTGCCAGCAAGACAGGACAATATGGCTACACCTTC. Amino acid sequence: CASKTGQYGYTF.

The chain uses TRBV9 and TRBJ1-1; D is unresolved. Germline loops: CDR1 SGDLS, CDR2 YYNGEE. V gave up 0 bases and J gave up 4 bases, with 7 bases separating them. The CDR3 is made up of 13 amino acids. The CDR3 sequence is CASSVVGPTEAFF. The CDR3 region has the DNA TGTGCCAGCAGCGTAGTAGGGCCCACTGAAGCTTTCTTT.

The rearrangement links TRBV4-2 to TRBJ2-3; perhaps TRBD2 as D (5 bases). This CDR3 has 21 residues. V lost 1 base to trimming and J lost 2 bases, with 28 bases between them. The germline gives CDR1 LGHNA, CDR2 YNFKEQ. CDR3: CASSQVLPKAPDFLPTDTQYF. CDR3 in DNA: TGTGCCAGCAGCCAAGTTCTCCCTAAGGCCCCGGACTTTCTCCCCACAGATACGCAGTATTTT.

The rearrangement links TRBV19 to TRBJ1-2; 11 bases align to TRBD1. V dropped 6 bases and J dropped 3; count of bases not matched to a gene: 9. The CDR3 has 16 residues. Germline CDR1 LNHDA, CDR2 SQIVND (reference sequence). The CDR3 protein is CASRGTGGSAYYGYTF. CDR3 nucleotide sequence: TGTGCCAGTAGAGGGACAGGGGGGAGCGCTTACTATGGCTACACCTTC.

The chain carries TRBV19 and TRBJ1-2; the D is unclear. CDR3 length equals 13 residues. The V gene lost 7 bases and the J gene lost 6 bases, with 15 bases spanning the gap. Germline CDR1 reads LNHDA; CDR2 reads SQIVND (reference sequence). CDR3 region: CASTMGQVNGYTF. The CDR3 DNA sequence: TGTGCCAGTACCATGGGTCAGGTGAATGGCTACACCTTC.

The chain employs TRBV12-3 or TRBV12-4 and TRBJ1-2, with TRBD1 as a possible D gene (5 bases). V dropped 10 bases and J dropped 4 bases, with 16 bases sitting between them. The CDR3 runs 13 residues. The DNA for the CDR3 is TGTGCCACCCAGCGGCAGGGTGGCTATGGCTACACCTTC. This encodes CATQRQGGYGYTF.

V usage is TRBV11-1 and J usage is TRBJ2-7; 10 nucleotides line up with TRBD1. Germline lookup yields CDR1 SGHAT and CDR2 FQDESV (reference sequence). The V segment lost 1 base and the J segment 4 bases; nucleotides outside the gene matches: 7. The CDR3 has 16 amino acids. The CDR3 region is CASSLGSRDRGYEQYF. For the CDR3, the DNA is TGTGCCAGCAGCTTAGGGTCCCGGGACAGGGGATACGAGCAGTACTTC.

V gene TRBV19 combines with J gene TRBJ1-5; D ambiguous. The CDR3 has 14 residues. From germline, CDR1 is LNHDA and CDR2 SQIVND (reference sequence). The germline V and J ends were trimmed by 7 bases and 2 bases, with 12 bases remaining between them. The CDR3 reads CASKRASGNQPQHF. In DNA form, the CDR3 reads TGTGCCAGTAAAAGGGCATCTGGCAATCAGCCCCAGCATTTT.

The chain is built from TRBV23-1 and TRBJ1-6; perhaps TRBD1 as D (6 bases). TRBV23-1 is sorted into the ORF group, with uncertain function. CDR3 length: 16 amino acids. V lost 9 bases and J lost 9, with 24 bases in between. DNA of the CDR3: TGCGCCAGTCGCACCGGGACATCCAAAATGGGTTCACCCCTCCACTTT. This gives the protein CASRTGTSKMGSPLHF.